Listed below are T cell receptor beta chains from one sample, sequenced in a study of T cell responses to AZD1222 COVID-19 vaccine. Repertoires were generated with immunoSEQ multiplex PCR, while TCRdb's copy carries only in-frame clones and drops some. The sample has fewer than 300,000 clones, 85% to 95% seen once. The specimen was peripheral blood, collected on day 0 of AZD1222 vaccination. The receptors were gathered from an adult in good health. CDR3s include the opening cysteine and the closing phenylalanine or tryptophan. Fields, in order: D gene, clone size, V gene, J gene, CDR3 protein, CDR3 DNA. The D gene is left open where the match is weak. Clone size is given for some rows only: seen once, a few or many times, or a class if the clone is expanded.

.	.	TRBV20-1	TRBJ2-7	CSAVANEQYF	TGCAGTGCTGTAGCAAACGAGCAGTACTTC
.	.	TRBV2	TRBJ2-1	CASRVSGSEQFF	TGTGCCAGCAGAGTCTCGGGGAGTGAGCAGTTCTTC
TRBD1	.	TRBV29-1	TRBJ1-1	CSVRTGRTEAFF	TGCAGCGTCCGGACAGGGAGGACTGAAGCTTTCTTT
.	.	TRBV7-8	TRBJ2-1	CASSQSGTNYNEQFF	TGTGCCAGCAGCCAATCCGGGACCAACTACAATGAGCAGTTCTTC
.	.	TRBV28	TRBJ1-6	CASGQSNSPLHF	TGTGCCAGCGGCCAATCTAATTCACCCCTCCACTTT
TRBD2	.	TRBV19	TRBJ2-5	CATSFGLAEETQYF	TGTGCCACTTCGTTCGGACTAGCGGAAGAGACCCAGTACTTC
TRBD1	.	TRBV18	TRBJ1-1	CASSSYPGGAVNTEAFF	TGTGCCAGCTCATCCTATCCAGGGGGCGCGGTGAACACTGAAGCTTTCTTT
.	.	TRBV10-3	TRBJ2-3	CAISPSTDTQYF	TGTGCCATCAGCCCTAGCACAGATACGCAGTATTTT
.	.	TRBV20-1	TRBJ2-7	CSADRTEQYF	TGCAGTGCCGACCGCACCGAGCAGTACTTC
TRBD2	.	TRBV9	TRBJ2-3	CASSVAGGGDTQYF	TGTGCCAGCAGCGTAGCGGGAGGAGGAGATACGCAGTATTTT
.	.	TRBV4-1	TRBJ2-2	CASSQDRLGPGELFF	TGCGCCAGCAGCCAAGATCGTCTAGGGCCCGGGGAGCTGTTTTTT
.	.	TRBV27	TRBJ2-7	CASSLGGLVNEQYF	TGTGCCAGCAGTTTGGGCGGTCTAGTAAACGAGCAGTACTTC
TRBD2	.	TRBV3-1/TRBV3-2	TRBJ2-1	CASGGVDEQFF	TGTGCCAGCGGGGGGGTCGATGAGCAGTTCTTC
TRBD1	.	TRBV29-1	TRBJ1-1	CSAAVRGGTFF	TGCAGCGCTGCGGTCAGGGGGGGGACTTTCTTT
.	.	TRBV6-5	TRBJ2-5	CASSYRQSSRETQYF	TGTGCCAGCAGTTACAGACAGTCCAGCAGGGAGACCCAGTACTTC
.	.	TRBV5-8	TRBJ2-7	CASRNRVPTYEQYF	TGTGCCAGCCGTAACAGGGTTCCGACCTACGAGCAGTACTTC
TRBD1	.	TRBV2	TRBJ2-7	CASSVTGGFSVEQYF	TGTGCCAGCAGTGTGACAGGGGGCTTTTCCGTGGAGCAGTACTTC
TRBD1	.	TRBV7-2	TRBJ2-1	CASSRHRGAYNEQFF	TGTGCCAGCAGCCGTCACAGGGGTGCCTACAATGAGCAGTTCTTC
TRBD1	.	TRBV7-2	TRBJ1-4	CASSWLTGRGEKLFF	TGTGCCAGCAGCTGGTTGACAGGGAGGGGTGAAAAACTGTTTTTT
.	.	TRBV19	TRBJ1-1	CASSVRSNTEAFF	TGTGCCAGTAGTGTCAGGAGTAACACTGAAGCTTTCTTT
TRBD1	once	TRBV7-2	TRBJ2-1	CASSLRQGANEQFF	TGTGCCAGCAGCTTAAGACAGGGGGCCAATGAGCAGTTCTTC
TRBD2	.	TRBV6-5	TRBJ2-7	CASRPPMAGEGEQYF	TGTGCCAGCAGGCCCCCGATGGCGGGAGAGGGCGAGCAGTACTTC
.	.	TRBV21-1	TRBJ2-2	CASSKRDTGELFF	TGTGCCAGCAGCAAGAGGGACACCGGGGAGCTGTTTTTT
TRBD1	.	TRBV28	TRBJ1-2	CASSFAGQGELYGYTF	TGTGCCAGCAGTTTCGCGGGACAGGGGGAACTATATGGCTACACCTTC
.	.	TRBV30	TRBJ2-3	CAWSWPGPSRSTDTQYF	TGTGCCTGGAGTTGGCCAGGCCCGAGCCGGAGCACAGATACGCAGTATTTT
TRBD1	.	TRBV28	TRBJ1-2	CASSSDRVISGYTF	TGTGCCAGCAGTTCGGACAGGGTTATTAGTGGCTACACCTTC
.	.	TRBV29-1	TRBJ2-3	CSVVDRTRYIADTQYF	TGCAGCGTTGTGGACCGCACGCGCTACATAGCGGATACGCAGTATTTT
.	.	TRBV27	TRBJ2-7	CASSLGFSYEQYF	TGTGCCAGCAGTTTAGGATTTTCCTACGAGCAGTACTTC
.	.	TRBV5-5	TRBJ1-1	CASTRTRGTEAFF	TGTGCCAGCACCAGAACCCGAGGGACTGAAGCTTTCTTT
.	.	TRBV3-1/TRBV3-2	TRBJ2-5	CASSLPGDFLRETQYF	TGTGCCAGCAGCCTTCCTGGGGACTTCCTGCGGGAGACCCAGTACTTC
.	.	TRBV2	TRBJ1-2	CASRPGADSGGYTF	TGTGCCAGCAGACCGGGGGCAGACTCGGGTGGCTACACCTTC
.	.	TRBV5-1	TRBJ1-2	CASSLDGAGYGYTF	TGCGCCAGCAGCTTGGATGGGGCTGGATATGGCTACACCTTC
TRBD1	.	TRBV9	TRBJ1-1	CASSSGTAIEAFF	TGTGCCAGCAGCTCCGGGACAGCTATTGAAGCTTTCTTT
.	.	TRBV5-1	TRBJ1-1	CASSAVGSGDTEAFF	TGCGCCAGCAGCGCCGTGGGTTCGGGGGACACTGAAGCTTTCTTT
TRBD1	.	TRBV7-9	TRBJ2-2	CASSQTGKNTGELFF	TGTGCCAGCAGCCAGACAGGGAAGAACACCGGGGAGCTGTTTTTT
.	once	TRBV28	TRBJ1-1	CASSFRERGSFF	TGTGCCAGCAGTTTCAGGGAGCGAGGGTCTTTCTTT
.	few	TRBV7-2	TRBJ1-2	CASSLARRQTYGYTF	TGTGCCAGCAGCTTAGCTCGGCGGCAGACCTATGGCTACACCTTC
TRBD1	.	TRBV24-1	TRBJ2-7	CAIPWDRSSYEQYF	TGTGCCATCCCCTGGGACAGAAGTTCCTACGAGCAGTACTTC
.	few	TRBV28	TRBJ1-6	CAGQGGRVNSPLHF	TGTGCCGGTCAAGGAGGCAGGGTTAATTCACCCCTCCACTTT
.	.	TRBV27	TRBJ2-7	CASSLNRIRETYEQYF	TGTGCCAGCAGCTTAAACAGGATTAGGGAGACCTACGAGCAGTACTTC
.	.	TRBV15	TRBJ2-3	CATSRDKVDGTDTQYF	TGTGCCACCAGCAGAGATAAGGTAGACGGCACAGATACGCAGTATTTT
.	.	TRBV28	TRBJ1-6	CASSPGQSFYNSPLHF	TGTGCCAGCAGCCCCGGACAGAGCTTCTATAATTCACCCCTCCACTTT
.	.	TRBV11-1	TRBJ1-1	CASSSLPGDTEAFF	TGTGCCAGCAGCTCCCTCCCAGGGGACACTGAAGCTTTCTTT
.	.	TRBV19	TRBJ2-1	CAISRSSNYNEQFF	TGTGCCATAAGCAGGAGTAGCAACTACAATGAGCAGTTCTTC
TRBD1	.	TRBV18	TRBJ2-7	CASSPGTVGYEQYF	TGTGCCAGCTCACCAGGGACAGTCGGGTACGAGCAGTACTTC
.	.	TRBV6-5	TRBJ1-1	CASSYGRAAEAFF	TGTGCCAGCAGTTATGGACGGGCGGCGGAAGCTTTCTTT
TRBD2	.	TRBV5-4	TRBJ2-3	CASSDPSGGTDTQYF	TGTGCCAGCAGCGACCCTAGCGGGGGCACAGATACGCAGTATTTT
.	.	TRBV18	TRBJ1-1	CASSPSRDMNTEAFF	TGTGCCAGCTCACCGTCCCGGGACATGAACACTGAAGCTTTCTTT
TRBD1	once	TRBV9	TRBJ1-1	CASSETGFTEAFF	TGTGCCAGCAGTGAGACAGGGTTCACTGAAGCTTTCTTT
.	.	TRBV14	TRBJ1-2	CASSPAQWRTGLRSGYTF	TGTGCCAGCAGCCCCGCACAATGGCGGACGGGGTTGAGGAGCGGCTACACCTTC
TRBD2	.	TRBV5-1	TRBJ2-3	CASSWGPSGGTDTQYF	TGCGCCAGCAGCTGGGGTCCTAGCGGGGGCACAGATACGCAGTATTTT
TRBD2	.	TRBV28	TRBJ2-7	CASSFAPSGREQYF	TGTGCCAGCAGTTTCGCGCCTAGCGGGAGGGAGCAGTACTTC
.	.	TRBV20-1	TRBJ2-3	CSASHTDTQYF	TGCAGTGCTTCCCACACAGATACGCAGTATTTT
TRBD2	.	TRBV5-5	TRBJ2-1	CASTPGGVAEQFF	TGTGCCAGCACCCCGGGAGGGGTAGCTGAGCAGTTCTTC